This entry describes one T cell receptor beta chain. Seattle patients were enrolled during active infection and followed longitudinally. The data originate from a study of blood T cell repertoires in COVID-19. Study-level information: Both acute and convalescent COVID-19 samples were obtained from the United States, Italy and Spain.

Authors' data handling: Reference gene primers were amplified, and this amplification served to estimate nucleated cell counts. This table comes from immunoSEQ multiplex PCR, and its TCRdb copy is limited to in-frame clones, with some not included. V, J and clone size derive from that table, while D and trimming were established from the DNA sequence. The sample holds roughly 570,000 clones, roughly 91% seen once. V lost 0 bases, J lost 4 bases, and 12 bases stayed unmatched. The CDR3 is made up of 18 amino acids. Germline loops: CDR1 LNHDA, CDR2 SQIVND (reference sequence). V gene TRBV19 combines with J gene TRBJ2-3; 8 bases line up with TRBD2. The sequence was collected from a woman in her fifties or sixties with COVID-19, enrolled during active disease. Source material: peripheral blood. DNA of the CDR3: TGTGCCAGTAGTATAGATCTTCCCGGGGGCGGGGGGCCAGATACGCAGTATTTT. As protein: CASSIDLPGGGGPDTQYF.